Listed here is a single T cell receptor beta chain. What it binds is unknown. The data were produced by immunoSEQ multiplex PCR, yet TCRdb's version contains in-frame clones alone and is incomplete. The sample yields more than 550 clones, 10% to 15% seen once. The sample belongs to a study of tumour-infiltrating T cells in Burkitt lymphoma. For the study at large: Patients covered every epidemiological subtype of Burkitt lymphoma. Overall and progression-free survival were predicted by productive clonality.

General study results and limits: Public clonotypes, several, appeared across numerous Burkitt lymphoma patients.

Deletions cut 0 bases from V and 1 base from J, with 10 bases between. This CDR3 spans 15 amino acids. Germline V gene data show CDR1 as LGHNA and CDR2 as YNFKEQ. Material for sequencing was tumor tissue. This receptor was obtained from a human donor with Burkitt lymphoma. The gene calls are TRBV4-2 and TRBJ2-7; perhaps TRBD2 as D (6 bases). CDR3: CASSQERGSSYEQYF. The CDR3 DNA sequence: TGTGCCAGCAGCCAAGAGCGGGGATCTTCCTACGAGCAGTACTTC.